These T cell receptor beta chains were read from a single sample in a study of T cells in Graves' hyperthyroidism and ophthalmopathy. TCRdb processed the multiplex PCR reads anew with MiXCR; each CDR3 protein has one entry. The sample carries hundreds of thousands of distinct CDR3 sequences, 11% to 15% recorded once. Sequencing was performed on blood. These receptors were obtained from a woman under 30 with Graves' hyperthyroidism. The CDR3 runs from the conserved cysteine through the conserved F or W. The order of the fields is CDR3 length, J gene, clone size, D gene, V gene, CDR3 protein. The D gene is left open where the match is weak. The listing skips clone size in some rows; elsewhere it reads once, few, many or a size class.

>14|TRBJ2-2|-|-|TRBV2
CASTGGVGTGELFF
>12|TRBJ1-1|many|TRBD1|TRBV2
CASRPGQVEAFF
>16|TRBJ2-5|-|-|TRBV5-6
CASSFLVFSGGETQYF
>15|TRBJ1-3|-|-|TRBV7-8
CASSLTDASGNTIYF
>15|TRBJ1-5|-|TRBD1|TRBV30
CAWSKGQFSNQPQHF
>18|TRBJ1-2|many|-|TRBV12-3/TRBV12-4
CASRSDGAPTQANYGYTF
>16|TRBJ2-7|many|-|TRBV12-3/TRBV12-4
CASSLSRAMHSYEQYF
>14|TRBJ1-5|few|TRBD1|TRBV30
CAWSRDRGNQPQHF
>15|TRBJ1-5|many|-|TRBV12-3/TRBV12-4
CASSIGGGGSQPQHF
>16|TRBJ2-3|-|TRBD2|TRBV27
CASSFSRIAGTDTQYF
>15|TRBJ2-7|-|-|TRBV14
CASSRQSGSAYEQYF
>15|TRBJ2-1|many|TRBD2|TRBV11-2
CASSSQAGGYNEQFF
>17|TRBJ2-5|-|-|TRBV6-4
CASSYSKQLSRWETQYF
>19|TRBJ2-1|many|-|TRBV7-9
CASSPPLSKPLSSYNEQFF
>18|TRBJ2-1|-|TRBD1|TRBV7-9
CASSLQSLSGTVFDEQFF
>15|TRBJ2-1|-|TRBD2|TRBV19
CASSEVGRVQTEQFF
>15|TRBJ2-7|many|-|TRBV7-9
CASSSRRGPDYEQYF
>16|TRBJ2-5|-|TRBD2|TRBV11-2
CASSLGGLGEGETQYF
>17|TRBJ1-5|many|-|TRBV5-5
CASSSSPDGYSNQPQHF
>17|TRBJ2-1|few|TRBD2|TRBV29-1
CSVEEGSGRAPYNEQFF
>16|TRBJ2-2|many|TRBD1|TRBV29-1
CSVEDGTGALPGELFF
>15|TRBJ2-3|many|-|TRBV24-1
CATSDSRIFPDTQYF
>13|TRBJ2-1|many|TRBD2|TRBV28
CASGTSGTNEQFF
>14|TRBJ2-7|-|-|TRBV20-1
CSARVIGEIHEQYF
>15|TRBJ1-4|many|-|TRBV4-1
CASSQVPREGEKLFF
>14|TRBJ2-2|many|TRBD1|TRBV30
CAWSGQGATGELFF
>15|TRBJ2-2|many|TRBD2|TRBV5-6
CASSYGTSSSGELFF
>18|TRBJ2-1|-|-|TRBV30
CAWSVNIGSFSLYNEQFF
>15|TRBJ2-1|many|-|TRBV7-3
CASSSTGRDYNEQFF
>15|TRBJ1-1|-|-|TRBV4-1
CASSQDFRVLSEAFF
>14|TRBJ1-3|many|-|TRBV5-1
CASSFGFSGNTIYF
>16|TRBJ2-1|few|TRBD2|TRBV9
CASSPGGGLEGSEQFF
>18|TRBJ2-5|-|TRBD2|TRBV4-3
CASSQDVYTGGSLETQYF
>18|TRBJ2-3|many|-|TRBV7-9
CASSLLNRGLTSTDTQYF
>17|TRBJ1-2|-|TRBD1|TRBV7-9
CASSPRPGQGAGYGYAF
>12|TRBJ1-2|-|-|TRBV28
CASSLPGKGYTF
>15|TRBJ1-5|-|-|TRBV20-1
CSAREPYRHDQPQHF
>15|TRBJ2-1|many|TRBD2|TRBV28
CASTWTSGDYNEQFF
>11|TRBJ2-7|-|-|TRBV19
CASSTTDERYF
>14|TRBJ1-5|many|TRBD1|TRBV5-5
CASSHGQVNQPQHF
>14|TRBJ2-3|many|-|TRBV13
CASSLGEGADTQYF
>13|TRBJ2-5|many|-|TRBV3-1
CASSQEGSGRHNF
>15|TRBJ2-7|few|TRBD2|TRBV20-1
CSAAGGGSSSYEQYF
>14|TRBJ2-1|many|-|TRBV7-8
CASSPGILSNEQFF
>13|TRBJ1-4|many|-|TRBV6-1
CASSYGSNEKLFF
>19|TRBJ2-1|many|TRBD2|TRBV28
CASSFPSGWGREAYNEQFF
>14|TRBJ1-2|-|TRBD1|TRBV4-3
CASSQRQGASGYTF
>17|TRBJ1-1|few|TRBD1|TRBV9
CASSAPGQGKIGTEAFF
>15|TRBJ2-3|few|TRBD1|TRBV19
CASSNRDRLTDTQYF
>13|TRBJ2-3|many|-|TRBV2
CASMWGVTDTQYF
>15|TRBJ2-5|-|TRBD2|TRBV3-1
CASRVAGGFPETQYF
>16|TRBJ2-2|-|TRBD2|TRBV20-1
CSARGLAGGPSGELFF
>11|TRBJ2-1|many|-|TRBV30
CAWTGYNEQFF
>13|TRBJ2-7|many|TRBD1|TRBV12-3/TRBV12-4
CASSEGATAEQYF
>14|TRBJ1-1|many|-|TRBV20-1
CSAGREFMNTEAFF
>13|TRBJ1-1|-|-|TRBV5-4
CASSLWPRPEAFF
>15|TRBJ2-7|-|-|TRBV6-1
CASSPQDTRRHEQYF
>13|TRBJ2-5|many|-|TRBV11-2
CASRILPSETQYF
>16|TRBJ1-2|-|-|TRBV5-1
CASSLGDSPPNYGYTF
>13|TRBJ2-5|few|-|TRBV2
CASSPYNQETQYF